The 32 T cell receptor beta chains presented below share a single source sample, sequenced in a study of OX40 agonist ivuxolimab in advanced cancers. The method was immunoSEQ multiplex PCR; TCRdb's version includes in-frame clones alone and lacks a portion of them. The sample yields tens of thousands of clones, approximately 80% seen once. This specimen was CD4+ or CD8+ T cells sorted from blood, taken in a trial of the OX40 agonist ivuxolimab. Receptors were obtained from an adult with an advanced solid tumor such as melanoma, head and neck, liver or kidney cancer.

The chain couples TRBV6-6 to TRBJ2-7; no clear D gene. V was clipped by 6 bases and J by 5 bases, with 14 bases between them. This CDR3 is built from 13 residues. The germline CDR1 and CDR2 sequences are MNHNY and SVGAGI (reference sequence). The CDR3 region has the DNA TGTGCCAGCAGCTTGGCGGCAGGCCACGAGCAGTACGTC. It is translated as CASSLAAGHEQYV.

There are a few counts of this clone. This chain links TRBV25-1 with TRBJ2-3; D tentatively fits TRBD1 or TRBD2 (5 bases each). V lost 4 bases to trimming and J lost 3 bases, with 17 bases between them. This CDR3 has 16 amino acids. Germline CDR1 MGHDK, CDR2 SYGVNS. CDR3 DNA sequence: TGTGCCAGCAGTGCCGCGGGTGGGGCCGGGACAGATACGCAGTATTTT. Its protein is CASSAAGGAGTDTQYF.

This chain links TRBV28 with TRBJ2-1; 10 bases fit TRBD2. The CDR3 extends over 16 amino acids. V trimming: 7 bases; J trimming: 2 bases; junction bases outside the gene matches: 8. Germline values: CDR1 MDHEN, CDR2 SYDVKM. Here the CDR3 reads CASTRSTSGPYNEQFF. The CDR3 DNA reads TGTGCCAGCACCCGGTCGACTAGCGGGCCCTACAATGAGCAGTTCTTC.

The genes are TRBV5-4 and TRBJ2-5; TRBD2 aligns across 9 bases. Germline V lookup: CDR1 SGHNT, CDR2 YYREEE (reference sequence). CDR3 length: 14 residues. After removal of 5 bases from V and 4 bases from J, the junction contained 6 bases not matched to a gene. In DNA form, the CDR3 reads TGTGCCAGCAGGTCGGGACTAGCTGGAGAGACCCAGTACTTC. This sequence encodes CASRSGLAGETQYF.

The chain employs TRBV27 and TRBJ2-1; no definite D call. Trimming left V 4 bases short and J 4 bases short, with 17 bases between. The germline V gene encodes CDR1 MNHEY and CDR2 SMNVEV (reference sequence). The CDR3 runs 16 residues. Written as DNA, the CDR3 is TGTGCCAGCAGTTCCCGGCTCGGAGCCCTATACAATGAGCAGTTCTTC. This sequence encodes CASSSRLGALYNEQFF.

This clone was detected once. This sequence joins TRBV9 and TRBJ1-2; a weak D match, TRBD1 (6 bases). This CDR3 is 12 amino acids long. CDR1 SGDLS and CDR2 YYNGEE come from the germline V gene. The V end was cut by 0 bases, the J end by 8 bases, with 8 bases between. CDR3: CASSVGGGGYTF. As DNA, the CDR3 is TGTGCCAGCAGCGTAGGAGGGGGAGGCTACACCTTC.

V usage is TRBV5-1 and J usage is TRBJ2-5; weak D call: TRBD2 (5 bases). Between the trimmed V and J ends, which lost 3 bases and 4 bases, there was a span of 16 bases. This CDR3 has 15 amino acids. Germline CDR1 and CDR2: SGHRS and YFSETQ. CDR3 sequence (DNA): TGCGCCAGCAGCTCGGGTCCGGGGATGGGAGAGACCCAGTACTTC. It is translated as CASSSGPGMGETQYF. Full variable domain (remainder filled in from reference TRBV5-1 and TRBJ2-5): KAGVTQTPRYLIKTRGQQVTLSCSPISGHRSVSWYQQTPGQGLQFLFEYFSETQRNKGNFPGRFSGRQFSNSRSEMNVSTLELGDSALYLCASSSGPGMGETQYFGPGTRLLVL.

The rearrangement links TRBV7-9 to TRBJ2-5; possibly TRBD1 for D (6 bases). Deletions cut 5 bases from V and 3 bases from J, with 10 bases between. The germline CDR1 and CDR2 sequences are SEHNR and FQNEAQ (reference sequence). CDR3 length: 13 residues. The CDR3 coding sequence is TGTGCCAGCAGCCCCAGGGGTAAAGAGACCCAGTACTTC. Its translation: CASSPRGKETQYF. The full variable domain, rest sourced from reference TRBV7-9 and TRBJ2-5, is DTGVSQNPRHKITKRGQNVTFRCDPISEHNRLYWYRQTLGQGPEFLTYFQNEAQLEKSRLLSDRFSAERPKGSFSTLEIQRTEQGDSAMYLCASSPRGKETQYFGPGTRLLVL.

The chain links TRBV10-1 to TRBJ1-1; tentatively, D is TRBD1 (6 bases). The germline V gene encodes CDR1 WNHNN and CDR2 SYGVQD (reference sequence). V gave up 1 base and J gave up 8 bases, with 11 bases separating them. The CDR3 has 13 amino acids. The CDR3 DNA follows: TGCGCCAGCAGTGAGTTCGGGGGCTCCGAAGCTTTCTTT. Its translation is CASSEFGGSEAFF.

The chain has TRBV6-1 and TRBJ2-1, with 10 bases aligning to TRBD1. This CDR3 is built from 12 residues. Germline CDR1 MNHNS, CDR2 SASEGT. With V trimmed by 11 bases and J by 6 bases, 4 bases remained unmatched. CDR3 in DNA: TGTGCCTCACGGGACAGGGGCAATGAGCAGTTCTTC. As protein: CASRDRGNEQFF.

The rearrangement joins TRBV9 to TRBJ2-1; D call uncertain. CDR3 length equals 13 residues. Trimming cost V 1 base and J 7 bases, with 9 bases left between them. The V gene's germline CDR1 is SGDLS and CDR2 YYNGEE. The CDR3 DNA reads TGTGCCAGCAGCGTATACGGCAGGAATGAGCAGTTCTTC. Residues: CASSVYGRNEQFF.

A single count supports this clone. V and J are TRBV11-1 and TRBJ2-1; 9 bases are shared with TRBD1. Germline CDR1 reads SGHAT; CDR2 reads FQDESV (reference sequence). V gave up 5 bases and J gave up 2 bases; unmatched junction bases: 4. The CDR3 sequence is 15 residues long. CDR3 in amino acids: CASSRGTGTYNEQFF. CDR3 nucleotide sequence: TGTGCCAGCAGCCGAGGGACAGGGACCTACAATGAGCAGTTCTTC.

The CDR3 DNA is TGTGCCAGTAGTATCGCAACGCAGGGGCTATATACCTACGAGCAGTACTTC. It encodes CASSIATQGLYTYEQYF. The chain employs TRBV19 and TRBJ2-7, with D maybe TRBD1 (6 bases). Germline assignment: CDR1 LNHDA and CDR2 SQIVND (reference sequence). CDR3 length: 17 amino acids. Trimming pared 3 bases from V and 2 bases from J, leaving 20 bases between.

The V gene is TRBV18, the J gene TRBJ2-1; 11 positions match TRBD1. Trimming removed 0 bases from V and 10 bases from J; junction bases left unmatched: 8. From germline, CDR1 is KGHSH and CDR2 LQKENI. CDR3 length: 16 amino acids. The CDR3 here is CASSPPKGQGASEQFF. The CDR3 DNA reads as TGTGCCAGCTCACCACCGAAAGGACAGGGGGCTAGCGAGCAGTTCTTC.

The genes are TRBV5-1 and TRBJ2-3; 7 bases line up with TRBD2. There are 17 residues in the CDR3. Germline assignment: CDR1 SGHRS and CDR2 YFSETQ. With V trimmed by 2 bases and J by 3 bases, 12 bases remained unmatched. The CDR3 protein is CASSLSPGGGVTDTQYF. In DNA, the CDR3 is TGCGCCAGCAGCTTATCGCCCGGGGGAGGGGTTACAGATACGCAGTATTTT.

The chain couples TRBV27 to TRBJ2-5; 8 bases line up with TRBD2. Germline loops: CDR1 MNHEY, CDR2 SMNVEV (reference sequence). CDR3 size: 16 residues. V was clipped by 3 bases and J by 4 bases; unmatched bases: 10. CDR3 coding DNA: TGTGCCAGCAGTTTTCTCCGGGGGGGTACCGTAGAGACCCAGTACTTC. Translated: CASSFLRGGTVETQYF.

This chain links TRBV28 with TRBJ1-4; D might be TRBD1 (6 bases). Germline values: CDR1 MDHEN, CDR2 SYDVKM. Trimming took 5 bases from V and 4 from J, leaving 14 bases between them. This CDR3 contains 15 residues. In DNA, the CDR3 is TGTGCCAGCAGTCCGACAGGAATTAATAATGAAAAACTGTTTTTT. This encodes CASSPTGINNEKLFF.

The CDR3 nucleotides read TGTGCCAGCAGTGGAACTAGCGGGGTTGGCGGGGAGCTGTTTTTT. Protein sequence: CASSGTSGVGGELFF. This sequence joins TRBV25-1 and TRBJ2-2; 10 bases fit TRBD2. The CDR3 length is 15 residues. J lost 7 bases, V lost 4 bases, and 6 bases had no gene match. Germline values: CDR1 MGHDK, CDR2 SYGVNS.

V usage is TRBV27 and J usage is TRBJ1-2; tentatively, D is TRBD1 (5 bases). CDR1 MNHEY and CDR2 SMNVEV come from the germline V gene (reference sequence). V was clipped by 6 bases and J by 10 bases, with 21 bases between them. CDR3 size: 14 residues. The CDR3 reads CASSPIRESIDYTF. CDR3 bases: TGTGCCAGCAGCCCAATCAGGGAAAGCATCGACTACACCTTC.

This clone was found a few times. J is TRBJ2-3 and V is TRBV4-3; D is undetermined. Trimming cost V 4 bases and J 6 bases, with 11 bases left between them. CDR1 is LGHNA and CDR2 is YSLEER in the germline V gene. The CDR3 sequence is 13 residues long. The CDR3 is CASSLRGDDTQYF. The CDR3 nucleotides are TGCGCCAGCAGCCTAAGAGGCGATGATACGCAGTATTTT.

The genes are TRBV7-7 and TRBJ2-5; no clear D. The length of the CDR3 is 15 residues. Germline lookup yields CDR1 SSHAT and CDR2 FNYEAQ (reference sequence). V lost 6 bases to trimming and J lost 0 bases, with 14 bases between them. The CDR3 loop reads CASRVRWTDQETQYF. The CDR3 DNA sequence: TGTGCCAGCAGGGTCCGGTGGACCGACCAAGAGACCCAGTACTTC.

This clone is medium-sized within its sample. The V gene is TRBV28, the J gene TRBJ1-5; 9 bases are a match to TRBD1. Looked up from germline, CDR1 is MDHEN and CDR2 is SYDVKM. The length of the CDR3 is 14 residues. V trimming: 4 bases; J trimming: 5 bases; junction bases outside the gene matches: 3. The CDR3 sequence: CASSWDRDDQPQHF. The CDR3 DNA reads TGTGCCAGCAGTTGGGACAGGGACGATCAGCCCCAGCATTTT.

This chain's CDR3 is CASSQDGALARGDTQYF. The CDR3 nucleotides read TGTGCCAGCAGCCAAGATGGGGCACTAGCGCGGGGAGATACGCAGTATTTT. This chain uses TRBV4-2 with TRBJ2-3, with 7 bases aligning to TRBD2. Trimming cost V 0 bases and J 5 bases; bases outside gene matches: 11. Germline V gene data show CDR1 as LGHNA and CDR2 as YNFKEQ. The CDR3 sequence is 17 residues long.

The chain is built from TRBV2 and TRBJ2-4; 12 bases agree with TRBD1. CDR1 SNHLY and CDR2 FYNNEI come from the germline V gene. CDR3 length equals 16 residues. Trimming removed 5 bases from V and 3 bases from J; junction bases left unmatched: 5. CDR3 amino acids: CASSPGTGGGKNIQYF. CDR3 in DNA: TGTGCCAGCAGTCCCGGGACAGGGGGCGGCAAAAACATTCAGTACTTC.

The CDR3 spells CASSLRPAGSTDTQYF. In DNA, the CDR3 is TGTGCCAGCAGCTTGCGGCCGGCGGGCTCCACAGATACGCAGTATTTT. The chain couples TRBV7-2 to TRBJ2-3; weak D call: TRBD2 (5 bases). With 3 bases removed from V and 2 bases from J, the gap between germline ends came to 15 bases. The CDR3 is 16 residues long. Germline V lookup: CDR1 SGHTA, CDR2 FQGNSA.

V gene TRBV30 combines with J gene TRBJ1-1; perhaps TRBD1 as D (5 bases). This CDR3 has 13 amino acids. Trimming removed 3 bases at V and 0 bases at J, with 8 bases between. Germline V lookup: CDR1 GTSNPN, CDR2 SVGIG (reference sequence). The CDR3 here is CAWRWGVNTEAFF. The CDR3 coding sequence is TGTGCCTGGAGGTGGGGGGTGAACACTGAAGCTTTCTTT.

The V call is TRBV6-1, the J call TRBJ2-2; 8 bases map to TRBD1. Germline assignment: CDR1 MNHNS and CDR2 SASEGT. The CDR3 sequence is 15 residues long. V gave up 4 bases and J gave up 4 bases; unmatched junction bases: 5. The CDR3 DNA reads as TGTGCCAGCAGTGGACGGACAGGGTCCACCGGGGAGCTGTTTTTT. The encoded protein is CASSGRTGSTGELFF.

This rearrangement joins TRBV29-1 to TRBJ2-1, with TRBD2 as a possible D gene (5 bases). This CDR3 has 14 residues. The germline V and J ends were trimmed by 2 bases and 2 bases, with 10 bases remaining between them. Germline CDR1 SQVTM, CDR2 ANQGSEA. This CDR3 is CSVELPGTYNEQFF. CDR3 in DNA: TGCAGCGTTGAACTTCCGGGAACCTACAATGAGCAGTTCTTC.

This rearrangement joins TRBV5-1 to TRBJ2-5; D is possibly TRBD1 or TRBD2 (6 bases each). Germline CDR1 reads SGHRS; CDR2 reads YFSETQ. This CDR3 has 16 amino acids. V shed 4 bases and J shed 5 bases, with 21 bases lying between them. CDR3 DNA: TGCGCCAGCAGCCCGATAAGACAGGCCGGGACTGAGACCCAGTACTTC. Translated: CASSPIRQAGTETQYF.

This chain uses TRBV18 with TRBJ2-7; maybe TRBD1 (5 bases). Per the germline V gene, CDR1 is KGHSH and CDR2 is LQKENI. The CDR3 runs to 15 residues. V shed 0 bases and J shed 4 bases, with 13 bases lying between them. The CDR3 nucleotides read TGTGCCAGCTCACCACCCCCCCCCAGGGTTTACGAGCAGTACGTC. It translates to CASSPPPPRVYEQYV.

The chain uses TRBV11-2 and TRBJ1-2; D is possibly TRBD1 (6 bases). The CDR3 length is 15 residues. V shed 5 bases and J shed 7 bases, with 20 bases lying between them. Per germline, CDR1 SGHAT and CDR2 FQNNGV. The CDR3: CASSPTQGSPRGYTF. CDR3 coding DNA: TGTGCCAGCAGCCCAACACAGGGTTCTCCACGTGGCTACACCTTC.

The chain is built from TRBV19 and TRBJ1-4; 8 bases line up with TRBD1. Germline V gives CDR1 LNHDA, CDR2 SQIVND (reference sequence). The ends lost 6 bases at V and 10 bases at J; junction bases unmatched: 4. There are 12 residues in the CDR3. The CDR3 region is CASRATGGKLFF. The CDR3 bases are TGTGCCAGTAGGGCCACAGGGGGAAAACTGTTTTTT.